Shown below are 18 T cell receptor beta chains from a single sample sequenced in a study of T-cell reconstitution after alpha-beta-depleted transplantation in children. A TCRbeta library incorporating unique molecular identifiers was prepared. TCRdb fed the PCR reads into MiXCR, producing one record per CDR3 protein. The sample comprises about 500,000 distinct CDR3 sequences, approximately 32% of which are singletons, and 2.4% rests with the top ten. The sequencing here drew on PBMCs from the stem cell graft donor, taken from the stem cell graft. Every receptor here comes from a human donor who donated a stem cell graft to a child with aplastic anemia.

This clonotype was counted only a few times. The chain uses TRBV28 and TRBJ1-2; D not resolved. The CDR3 runs 13 residues. The V end lost 5 bases, the J end lost 7 bases, and 14 bases lay between the germline ends. CDR1 and CDR2 (germline): MDHEN, SYDVKM. CDR3 DNA sequence: TGTGCCAGCAGTCCGGACCCTAGGTCTGGCTACACCTTC. Translating it yields CASSPDPRSGYTF.

The chain joins TRBV18 to TRBJ2-7; TRBD2 matches at 7 bases. Germline V gene data show CDR1 as KGHSH and CDR2 as LQKENI. Trimming cost V 9 bases and J 3 bases; bases outside gene matches: 11. The CDR3 is made up of 14 amino acids. CDR3 coding DNA: TGTGCCAGTTCGCCCGGGACTACCGACTACGAGCAGTACGTC. The encoded protein is CASSPGTTDYEQYV.

The V call is TRBV20-1, the J call TRBJ1-6; D remains unclear. The CDR3 is 16 amino acids. V was trimmed by 6 bases and J by 0 bases, leaving 15 bases between them. The germline V gene encodes CDR1 DFQATT and CDR2 SNEGSKA (reference sequence). The CDR3 bases are TGCAGTGCCCACTCCCACCAGAGCTCCTATAATTCACCCCTCCACTTT. Its translation: CSAHSHQSSYNSPLHF.

The chain links TRBV14 to TRBJ2-4; D is possibly TRBD1 (6 bases). CDR1 and CDR2 from the germline V gene are SGHDN and FVKESK. V shed 0 bases and J shed 0 bases, with 24 bases lying between them. The CDR3 runs 21 residues. The CDR3 region is CASSQDQLGTSQPLAKNIQYF. In DNA, the CDR3 is TGTGCCAGCAGCCAAGATCAGCTGGGGACAAGCCAACCTTTAGCCAAAAACATTCAGTACTTC.

The table lists this clonotype with a few counts. The J gene is TRBJ2-5, the V gene TRBV29-1; the D is unclear. CDR1 SQVTM and CDR2 ANQGSEA come from the germline V gene. CDR3 size: 13 residues. V was shortened by 4 bases and J by 5 bases, with 14 bases between the two germline ends. CDR3 sequence reads: CSVARWLGETQYF. The CDR3 coding sequence is TGCAGCGTTGCAAGGTGGCTGGGGGAGACCCAGTACTTC.

V and J are TRBV5-1 and TRBJ2-1, with 8 bases matching TRBD2. Germline V gene lookup returns CDR1 SGHRS and CDR2 YFSETQ. V dropped 0 bases and J dropped 0; count of bases not matched to a gene: 5. The CDR3 is 17 amino acids. This CDR3 reads CASSLGGSGNSYNEQFF. DNA of the CDR3: TGCGCCAGCAGCTTGGGGGGTAGCGGGAACTCCTACAATGAGCAGTTCTTC.

This clonotype came up a few times. CDR3 bases: TGTGCCATCAGTGAGACCGTCGGACCCGCCGGGGGCGAGCAGTACTTC. Translation: CAISETVGPAGGEQYF. This chain uses TRBV10-3 with TRBJ2-7; D possibly corresponds to TRBD2 (6 bases). V lost 2 bases to trimming and J lost 6 bases, with 20 bases between them. The germline V gene has CDR1 ENHRY and CDR2 SYGVKD. This CDR3 is built from 16 residues.

The CDR3 sequence: CASTLLRGSGANVLTF. The CDR3, as DNA: TGTGCCAGCACTCTTCTGAGGGGCTCTGGGGCCAACGTCCTGACTTTC. The chain carries TRBV7-9 and TRBJ2-6, with D perhaps matching TRBD1 or TRBD2 (5 bases each). Trimming left V 7 bases short and J 0 bases short, with 13 bases between. This CDR3 has 16 residues. CDR1 and CDR2 (germline): SEHNR, FQNEAQ (reference sequence).

This clonotype came up many times. The gene calls are TRBV11-2 and TRBJ2-4; D is possibly TRBD1 (6 bases). Trimming took 0 bases from V and 9 from J, leaving 9 bases between them. This CDR3 is 13 amino acids long. The germline CDR1 and CDR2 sequences are SGHAT and FQNNGV. This CDR3 reads CASSLEGAGIQYF. The DNA of the CDR3 is TGTGCCAGCAGCTTAGAGGGGGCCGGCATTCAGTACTTC.

This CDR3 is CSAAPGTASTDTQYF. In DNA form, the CDR3 reads TGCAGTGCTGCCCCTGGAACGGCTAGCACAGATACGCAGTATTTT. The chain uses TRBV20-1 and TRBJ2-3; unclear D gene. The CDR3 extends over 15 amino acids. Germline assignment: CDR1 DFQATT and CDR2 SNEGSKA (reference sequence). V lost 5 bases and J 0 bases, leaving 15 bases between the germline ends.

V is TRBV7-7 and J is TRBJ2-5; D uncertain. V was shortened by 4 bases and J by 2 bases, with 8 bases between the two germline ends. Germline lookup yields CDR1 SSHAT and CDR2 FNYEAQ (reference sequence). The CDR3 length is 13 residues. CDR3 region: CASSYALQETQYF. Written as DNA, the CDR3 is TGTGCCAGCAGCTATGCATTGCAAGAGACCCAGTACTTC.

This chain joins TRBV6-5 and TRBJ1-6; 8 bases align to TRBD1. V trimming: 2 bases; J trimming: 8 bases; junction bases outside the gene matches: 5. The CDR3 contains 15 residues. Germline V gene sequence: CDR1 MNHEY, CDR2 SVGAGI. The CDR3: CASSYDRGVYSPLHF. For the CDR3, the DNA is TGTGCCAGCAGTTACGACAGGGGCGTTTATTCACCCCTCCACTTT.

J is TRBJ1-5 and V is TRBV20-1; no reliable D call. The germline gives CDR1 DFQATT, CDR2 SNEGSKA (reference sequence). This CDR3 spans 17 amino acids. Trimming took off 5 bases at V and 3 bases at J, with 23 bases between the two ends. For the CDR3, the DNA is TGCAGTGCTGGGCCCCCTAGGACCCGGAGCCCCAATCAGCCCCAGCATTTT. Its protein product is CSAGPPRTRSPNQPQHF.

This chain links TRBV7-2 with TRBJ2-7; D may be TRBD2 (6 bases). This CDR3 contains 15 residues. V shed 5 bases and J shed 6 bases, with 20 bases lying between them. Germline V gives CDR1 SGHTA, CDR2 FQGNSA. The CDR3: CASSHLGAGRCEQYV. CDR3 coding DNA: TGTGCCAGCAGCCATCTTGGGGCGGGACGCTGCGAGCAGTACGTC.

This clonotype has just a few counts. The chain employs TRBV12-3 or TRBV12-4 and TRBJ2-3; D is unresolved. The CDR3 sequence is 13 residues long. V shed 4 bases and J shed 5 bases, with 10 bases lying between them. The CDR3 DNA follows: TGTGCCAGCAGTTATACTCGAGGAGATACGCAGTATTTT. Its protein product is CASSYTRGDTQYF.

This sequence joins TRBV6-4 and TRBJ2-2; no definite D call. The CDR3 contains 14 residues. The germline gives CDR1 MRHNA, CDR2 SNTAGT. V was clipped by 7 bases and J by 3 bases, with 12 bases between them. Here the CDR3 reads CASKGNEDTGELFF. The CDR3 nucleotides read TGTGCCAGCAAAGGAAATGAAGACACCGGGGAGCTGTTTTTT.

The rearrangement links TRBV20-1 to TRBJ1-5, with D uncertain. Germline-derived CDR1 and CDR2 are DFQATT and SNEGSKA (reference sequence). The CDR3 covers 15 residues. Trimming shortened V by 2 bases and J by 1 base, and 12 bases separated the two germline ends. The CDR3 bases are TGCAGTGCTAGAACTCAATCAGGAAGCAATCAGCCCCAGCATTTT. Protein product: CSARTQSGSNQPQHF.

This clonotype has only a few counts. The rearrangement links TRBV20-1 to TRBJ2-7; maybe TRBD1 (7 bases). With 5 bases removed from V and 5 bases from J, the gap between germline ends came to 13 bases. This CDR3 has 12 amino acids. Germline V lookup: CDR1 DFQATT, CDR2 SNEGSKA (reference sequence). The CDR3: CSARPRGDEQYF. CDR3 DNA sequence: TGCAGTGCTCGCCCCAGGGGGGACGAGCAGTACTTC.